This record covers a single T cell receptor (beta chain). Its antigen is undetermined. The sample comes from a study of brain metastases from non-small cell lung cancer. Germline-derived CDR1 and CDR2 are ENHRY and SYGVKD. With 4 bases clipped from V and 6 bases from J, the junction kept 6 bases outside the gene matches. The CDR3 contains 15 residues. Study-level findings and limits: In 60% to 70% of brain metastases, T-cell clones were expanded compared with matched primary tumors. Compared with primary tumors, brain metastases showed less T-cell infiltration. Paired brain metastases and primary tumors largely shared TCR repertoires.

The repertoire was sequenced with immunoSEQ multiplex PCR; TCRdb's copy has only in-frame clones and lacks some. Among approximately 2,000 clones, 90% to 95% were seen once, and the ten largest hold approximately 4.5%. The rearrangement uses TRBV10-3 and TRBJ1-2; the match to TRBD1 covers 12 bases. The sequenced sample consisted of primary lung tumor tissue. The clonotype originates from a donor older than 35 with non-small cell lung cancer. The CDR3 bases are TGTGCCATCAGTGTCGCCGGGACAGGGGGCGATGGCTACACCTTC. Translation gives CAISVAGTGGDGYTF.